The present entry profiles one T cell receptor (beta chain) with its context. Its antigen remains unidentified. Since a much larger clone is just one base distant, this may be a read error. The sample originates from a study of blood T cells in healthy people across ages (dated by TCRdb to 2013 to 2016). Notes on the research overall: Template switching captured roughly one uniquely barcoded TCR beta cDNA molecule per two T cells in model experiments. Donors of different ages were randomly distributed across sequencing lanes to avoid experimental bias. For two donors (one aged 18 to 30 and one aged 80 or older), the study analyzed two additional independent replicas of 1 million unique cDNA reads from the same blood draw. The donors were divided into four age groups: young (average 16 years), middle-aged (about 41), aged (roughly 66) and long-lived (roughly 86). The study measured age-related changes in TCR beta repertoire diversity using deep sequencing normalized with unique cDNA molecular identifiers. What the research found in general, with its limitations: Donor CMV infection status was unknown, potentially confounding age-related changes in expanded clonotypes. Estimates of total diversity based on one million sequenced T cells were considered lower bounds and underestimates. As age increased, observed TCR beta diversity per million T cells dropped in a roughly linear way, and a significant reduction was already evident by age 40. There was a strong correlation between observed TCR beta diversity and the percentage of naive T cells measured by flow cytometry. Bulk unsorted PBMC profiling prevented conclusive comparison of naive and antigen-experienced compartments. Compared with the aged group, the long-lived group had more naive CD4+ T cells, fewer expanded clones and increased TCR diversity, suggesting age selection.

Systemically healthy Caucasian individuals from Russia, some 36 in total and aged roughly 6 to 90 years, were included as donors. About 10 milliliters of peripheral blood were drawn from each donor into EDTA-treated Vacutainer tubes. Ficoll-Paque density-gradient centrifugation was used to isolate PBMCs, with at least 7 million obtained per sample. Trizol reagent was used to extract total RNA from PBMCs, with at least 6 micrograms per sample. Naive CD45RAhigh/CD27high T cell percentages were measured by flow cytometry on a PBMC aliquot from every donor. The protocol used for the library was 5' RACE. TCRdb shows the sequencer as Illumina HiSeq 2500. A second PCR of about 6 to 11 cycles was run with a J-beta primer mix and a sample-barcoded 5' primer. Each TCR beta cDNA molecule received a unique molecular identifier from a template-switch 5' adaptor carrying 12 random nucleotides. Each sample yielded at least 2.5 million CDR3-containing paired-end reads. The Mint cDNA synthesis kit, primed by a TRBC-specific oligonucleotide, was used to synthesize first-strand cDNA from all RNA. All cDNA was treated with uracil-DNA glycosylase and then went through a first 18-cycle PCR with the universal primers M1SS and BC2_uni_R. In the original analysis: For normalization, 1 million high-quality reads were randomly selected from each sample, with every read carrying a distinct molecular identifier. Instead of being binned into consensus sequences, reads with shared molecular identifiers were discarded. MiTCR, with a Q25 quality threshold and the strictest error-elimination algorithm, was used for CDR3 identification, clonotype clustering and error correction. A nonparametric unseen species model with Euler transformation was used to estimate lower-bound total TCR beta diversity. TCRdb reprocessed the public reads (quality trimming at Q25 with fastp, clone calling with MiXCR) and kept in-frame beta chains. Each CDR3 protein appears once, grouped with its most common genes and DNA. What appears here as the V and J calls and clone size reflects TCRdb's work, not the paper's. The sample contains 600,000 or so distinct CDR3 sequences, roughly 31% of them found a single time. Around a sixth of the sample is taken by the ten largest.

CDR1 and CDR2 are read off the germline V gene as LGHNA and YSLEER. From the cysteine through the phenylalanine, the CDR3 covers 16 amino acids. CDR3 DNA is the only sequence kept; it has 48 bases, read in frame from the first base. V loses 3 bases of germline sequence and J loses 3 bases, and the interval between the two ends is 18 bases. The sample taken for sequencing was blood. This receptor was obtained from an elderly woman in good health. The chain uses TRBV4-3 and TRBJ2-7; the D match is possibly TRBD1 or TRBD2, with 5 bases aligned in each. The CDR3 protein: CASSQSTEGTCYEQYF. The base sequence is TGCGCCAGCAGCCAGTCCACAGAGGGGACCTGCTACGAGCAGTACTTC.